The source of this TCR beta chain is a study of blood T cell repertoires in COVID-19. This clone occurred once. The CDR3 is made up of 14 amino acids. Germline values: CDR1 MNHEY, CDR2 SMNVEV (reference sequence). Trimming at V came to 4 bases and at J to 6 bases, leaving 6 bases not matched to a gene. The assay was immunoSEQ multiplex PCR, and TCRdb's table has in-frame clones only and misses some. The profile shows about 410,000 clones, about 92% of them singletons. Material for sequencing was PBMCs or T cells enriched from blood (not recorded which). This chain links TRBV27 with TRBJ1-5; TRBD1 aligns across 7 bases. The receptor was isolated from a man between 18 and 35 years old who had recovered from COVID-19. CDR3 nucleotides: TGTGCCAGCAGTTCCCCGACAGGGAGTCAGCCCCAGCATTTT. The encoded protein is CASSSPTGSQPQHF.